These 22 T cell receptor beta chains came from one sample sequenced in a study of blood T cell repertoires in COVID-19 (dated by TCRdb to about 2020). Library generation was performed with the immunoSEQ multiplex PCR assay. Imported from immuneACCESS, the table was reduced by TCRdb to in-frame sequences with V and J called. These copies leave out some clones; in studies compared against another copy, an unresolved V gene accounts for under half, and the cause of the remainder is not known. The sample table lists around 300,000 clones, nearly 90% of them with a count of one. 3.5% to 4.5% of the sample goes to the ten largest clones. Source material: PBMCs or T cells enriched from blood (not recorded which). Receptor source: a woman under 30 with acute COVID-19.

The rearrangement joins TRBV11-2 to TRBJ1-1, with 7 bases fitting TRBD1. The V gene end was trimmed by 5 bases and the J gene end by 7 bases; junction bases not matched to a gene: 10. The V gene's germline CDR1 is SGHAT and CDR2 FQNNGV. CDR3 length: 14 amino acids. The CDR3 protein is CASSRSNAGGEAFF. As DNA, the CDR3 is TGTGCCAGCAGCCGATCGAACGCAGGGGGTGAAGCTTTCTTT.

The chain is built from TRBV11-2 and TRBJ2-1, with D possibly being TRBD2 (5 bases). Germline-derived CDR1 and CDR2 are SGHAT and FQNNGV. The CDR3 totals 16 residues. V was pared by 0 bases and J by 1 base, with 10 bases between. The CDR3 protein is CASSLDPAVSYNEQFF. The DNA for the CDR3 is TGTGCCAGCAGCTTAGATCCAGCGGTATCCTACAATGAGCAGTTCTTC.

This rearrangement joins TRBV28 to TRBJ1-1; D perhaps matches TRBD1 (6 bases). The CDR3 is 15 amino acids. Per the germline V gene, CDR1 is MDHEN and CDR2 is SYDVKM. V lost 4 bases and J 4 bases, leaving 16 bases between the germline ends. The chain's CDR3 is CASSSLQGKVTEAFF. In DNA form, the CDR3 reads TGTGCCAGCAGTTCCTTACAGGGAAAAGTCACTGAAGCTTTCTTT.

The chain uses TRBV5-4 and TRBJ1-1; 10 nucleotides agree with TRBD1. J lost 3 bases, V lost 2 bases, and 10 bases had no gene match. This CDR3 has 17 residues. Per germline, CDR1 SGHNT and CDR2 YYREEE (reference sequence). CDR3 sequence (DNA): TGTGCCAGCAGCTTACGACAGGGGGCGCGGTTGGACACTGAAGCTTTCTTT. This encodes CASSLRQGARLDTEAFF. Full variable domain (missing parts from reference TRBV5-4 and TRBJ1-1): ETGVTQSPTHLIKTRGQQVTLRCSSQSGHNTVSWYQQALGQGPQFIFQYYREEENGRGNFPPRFSGLQFPNYSSELNVNALELDDSALYLCASSLRQGARLDTEAFFGQGTRLTVV.

Here the CDR3 reads CASRDPPENYGYTF. In DNA, the CDR3 is TGTGCCAGCCGAGACCCCCCGGAGAACTATGGCTACACCTTC. The V gene is TRBV2, the J gene TRBJ1-2; D is undetermined. CDR3 length equals 14 residues. V was clipped by 8 bases and J by 2 bases, with 15 bases between them. The V gene's germline CDR1 is SNHLY and CDR2 FYNNEI. The full variable domain, its missing parts supplied by reference TRBV2 and TRBJ1-2, is EPEVTQTPSHQVTQMGQEVILRCVPISNHLYFYWYRQILGQKVEFLVSFYNNEISEKSEIFDDQFSVERPDGSNFTLKIRSTKLEDSAMYFCASRDPPENYGYTFGSGTRLTVV.

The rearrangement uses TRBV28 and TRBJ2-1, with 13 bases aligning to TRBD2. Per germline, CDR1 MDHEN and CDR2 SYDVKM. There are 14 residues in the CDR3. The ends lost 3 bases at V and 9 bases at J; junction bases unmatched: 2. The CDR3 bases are TGTGCCAGCAGTTTGACTAGCGGGGGGAGTGAGCAGTTCTTC. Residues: CASSLTSGGSEQFF. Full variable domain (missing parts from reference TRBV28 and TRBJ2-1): DVKVTQSSRYLVKRTGEKVFLECVQDMDHENMFWYRQDPGLGLRLIYFSYDVKMKEKGDIPEGYSVSREKKERFSLILESASTNQTSMYLCASSLTSGGSEQFFGPGTRLTVL.

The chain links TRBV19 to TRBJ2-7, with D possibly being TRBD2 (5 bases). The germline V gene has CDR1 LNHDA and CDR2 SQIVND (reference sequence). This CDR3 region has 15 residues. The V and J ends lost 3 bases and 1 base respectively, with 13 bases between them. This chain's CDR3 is CASSMVPGESYEQYF. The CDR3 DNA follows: TGTGCCAGTAGTATGGTTCCTGGGGAGTCCTACGAGCAGTACTTC.

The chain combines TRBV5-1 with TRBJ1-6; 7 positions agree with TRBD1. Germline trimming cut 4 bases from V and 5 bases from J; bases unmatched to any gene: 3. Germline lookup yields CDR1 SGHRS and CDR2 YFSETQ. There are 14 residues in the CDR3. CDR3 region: CASSTGVNNSPLHF. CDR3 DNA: TGCGCCAGCAGCACAGGGGTCAATAATTCACCCCTCCACTTT. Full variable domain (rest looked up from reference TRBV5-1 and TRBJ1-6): KAGVTQTPRYLIKTRGQQVTLSCSPISGHRSVSWYQQTPGQGLQFLFEYFSETQRNKGNFPGRFSGRQFSNSRSEMNVSTLELGDSALYLCASSTGVNNSPLHFGNGTRLTVT.

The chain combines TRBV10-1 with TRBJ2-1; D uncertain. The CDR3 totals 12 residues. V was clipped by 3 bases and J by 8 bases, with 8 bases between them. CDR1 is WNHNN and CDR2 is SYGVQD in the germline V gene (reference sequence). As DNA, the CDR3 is TGCGCCAGCAGTGACAGGATGGATGAGCAGTTCTTC. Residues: CASSDRMDEQFF.

The CDR3 reads CASGRDGGYNEQFF. The CDR3 DNA reads as TGTGCCAGCGGACGTGATGGCGGGTACAATGAGCAGTTCTTC. The rearrangement joins TRBV4-2 to TRBJ2-1, with D maybe TRBD2 (5 bases). With 8 bases removed from V and 4 bases from J, the gap between germline ends came to 15 bases. CDR1 is LGHNA and CDR2 is YNFKEQ in the germline V gene. This CDR3 region has 14 residues.

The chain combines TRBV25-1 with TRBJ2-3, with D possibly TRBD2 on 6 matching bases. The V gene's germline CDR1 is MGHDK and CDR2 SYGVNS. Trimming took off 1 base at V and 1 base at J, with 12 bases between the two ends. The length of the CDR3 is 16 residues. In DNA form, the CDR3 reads TGTGCCAGCAGTGAATGGTCGGGAGACGGCACAGATACGCAGTATTTT. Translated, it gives CASSEWSGDGTDTQYF.

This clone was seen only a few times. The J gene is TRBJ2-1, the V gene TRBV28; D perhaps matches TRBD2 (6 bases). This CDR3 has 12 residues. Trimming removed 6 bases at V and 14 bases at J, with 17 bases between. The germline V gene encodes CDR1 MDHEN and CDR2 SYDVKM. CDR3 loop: CASSLPRREEFF. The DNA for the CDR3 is TGTGCCAGCAGCCTCCCCCGCAGGGAGGAGTTCTTC.

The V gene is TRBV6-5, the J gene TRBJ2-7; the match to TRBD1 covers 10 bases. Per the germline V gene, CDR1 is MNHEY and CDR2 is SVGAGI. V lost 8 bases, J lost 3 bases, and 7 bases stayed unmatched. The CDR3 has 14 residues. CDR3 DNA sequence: TGTGCCAGCGCTGCCGGGACAGGGGACTACGAGCAGTACTTC. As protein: CASAAGTGDYEQYF.

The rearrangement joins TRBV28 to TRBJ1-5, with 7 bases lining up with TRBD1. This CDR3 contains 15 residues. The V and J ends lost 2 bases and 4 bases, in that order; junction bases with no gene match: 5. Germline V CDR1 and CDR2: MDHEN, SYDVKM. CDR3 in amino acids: CASSLRQGRNQPQHF. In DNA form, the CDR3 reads TGTGCCAGCAGTTTACGACAGGGTCGGAATCAGCCCCAGCATTTT.

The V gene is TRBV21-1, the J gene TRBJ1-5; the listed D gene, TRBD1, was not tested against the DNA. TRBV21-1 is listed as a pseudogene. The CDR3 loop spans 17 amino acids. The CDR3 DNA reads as TGTGCCAGCAGCAAAGAAAAAAGGCCAGGGGGATATCAGCCCCAGCATTTT. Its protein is CASSKEKRPGGYQPQHF.

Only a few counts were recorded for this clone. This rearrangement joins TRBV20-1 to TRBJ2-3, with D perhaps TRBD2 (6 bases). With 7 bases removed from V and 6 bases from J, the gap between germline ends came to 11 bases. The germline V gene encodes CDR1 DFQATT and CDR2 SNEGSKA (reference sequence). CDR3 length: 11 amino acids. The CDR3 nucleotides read TGCAGTGGGGACTTAGGCGATACGCAGTATTTT. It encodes CSGDLGDTQYF.

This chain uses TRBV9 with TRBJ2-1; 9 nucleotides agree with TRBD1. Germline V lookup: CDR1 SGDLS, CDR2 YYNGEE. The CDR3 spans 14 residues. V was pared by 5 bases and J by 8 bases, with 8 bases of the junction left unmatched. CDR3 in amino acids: CASRKSQGADEQFF. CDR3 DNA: TGTGCCAGCAGGAAATCACAGGGGGCGGATGAGCAGTTCTTC.

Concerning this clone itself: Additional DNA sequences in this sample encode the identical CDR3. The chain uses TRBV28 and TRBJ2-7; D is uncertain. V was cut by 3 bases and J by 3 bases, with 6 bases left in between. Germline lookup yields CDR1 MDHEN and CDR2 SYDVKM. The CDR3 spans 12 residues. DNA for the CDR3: TGTGCCAGCAGTTTGCAGAACTACGAGCAGTACTTC. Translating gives CASSLQNYEQYF. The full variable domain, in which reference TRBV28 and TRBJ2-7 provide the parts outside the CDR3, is DVKVTQSSRYLVKRTGEKVFLECVQDMDHENMFWYRQDPGLGLRLIYFSYDVKMKEKGDIPEGYSVSREKKERFSLILESASTNQTSMYLCASSLQNYEQYFGPGTRLTVT.

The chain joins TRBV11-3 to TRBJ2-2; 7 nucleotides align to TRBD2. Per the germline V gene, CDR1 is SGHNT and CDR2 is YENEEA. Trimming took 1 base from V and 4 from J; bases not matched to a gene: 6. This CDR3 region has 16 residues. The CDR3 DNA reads TGTGCCAGCAGCTTAGGCCAGCGGGATAGCACCGGGGAGCTGTTTTTT. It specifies CASSLGQRDSTGELFF.

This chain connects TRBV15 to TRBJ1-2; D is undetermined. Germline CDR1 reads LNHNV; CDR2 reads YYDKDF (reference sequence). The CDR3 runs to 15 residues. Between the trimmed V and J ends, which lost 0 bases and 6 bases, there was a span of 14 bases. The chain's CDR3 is CATSREEAFSHGYTF. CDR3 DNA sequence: TGTGCCACCAGCAGAGAGGAGGCGTTCAGTCATGGCTACACCTTC.

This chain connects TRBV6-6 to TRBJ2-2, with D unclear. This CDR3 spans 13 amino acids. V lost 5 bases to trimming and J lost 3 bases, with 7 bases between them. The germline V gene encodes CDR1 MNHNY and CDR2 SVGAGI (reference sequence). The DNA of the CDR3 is TGTGCCAGCAGTGGGCGCTACACCGGGGAGCTGTTTTTT. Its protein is CASSGRYTGELFF.

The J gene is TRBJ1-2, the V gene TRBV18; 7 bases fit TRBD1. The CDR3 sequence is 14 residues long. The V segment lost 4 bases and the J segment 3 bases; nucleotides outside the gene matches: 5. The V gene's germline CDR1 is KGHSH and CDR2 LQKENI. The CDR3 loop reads CASSRGQNDYGYTF. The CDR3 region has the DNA TGTGCCAGCTCACGGGGACAGAATGACTATGGCTACACCTTC.